This TCR beta chain was recovered during a study of T cells in Graves' hyperthyroidism and ophthalmopathy. Study conclusions and caveats: Through a model of 13 V-J features, ophthalmopathy was separated from stable hyperthyroidism.

Amplified TCR beta CDR3 regions came from RNA transcripts. The HTBI primer set drove a first-round RT-PCR of the TCR CDR3. From the multiplex PCR reads, TCRdb called clonotypes with MiXCR, one entry per CDR3 protein. The sample records under 700,000 distinct CDR3 sequences, approximately 15% being singletons. Patients with uncontrolled infections, other autoimmune diseases, pregnancy or lactation were excluded. The V gene end was trimmed by 5 bases and the J gene end by 7 bases; junction bases not matched to a gene: 10. Germline-derived CDR1 and CDR2 are PRHDT and FYEKMQ (reference sequence). CDR3 length: 15 amino acids. About this clonotype: Its antigen is not identified.

This sequence was found in a woman in her late teens or twenties with Graves' hyperthyroidism. Sequenced sample: blood. The chain recombines TRBV13 with TRBJ1-5, with TRBD1 identical over 8 bases. The CDR3 bases are TGTGCCAGCAGCACCAAGCGACAGGGGAACCAGCCCCAGCATTTT. Its translation: CASSTKRQGNQPQHF.